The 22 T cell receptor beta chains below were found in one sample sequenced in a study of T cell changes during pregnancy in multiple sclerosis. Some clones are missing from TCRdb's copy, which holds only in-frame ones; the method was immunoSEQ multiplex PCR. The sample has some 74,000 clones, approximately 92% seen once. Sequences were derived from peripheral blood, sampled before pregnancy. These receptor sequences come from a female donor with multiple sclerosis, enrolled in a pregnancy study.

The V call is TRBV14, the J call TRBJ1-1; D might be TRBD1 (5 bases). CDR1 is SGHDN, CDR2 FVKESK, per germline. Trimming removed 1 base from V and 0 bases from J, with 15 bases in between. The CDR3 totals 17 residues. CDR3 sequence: CASSQGPTRALNTEAFF. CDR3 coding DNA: TGTGCCAGCAGCCAAGGCCCCACCAGGGCCCTGAACACTGAAGCTTTCTTT.

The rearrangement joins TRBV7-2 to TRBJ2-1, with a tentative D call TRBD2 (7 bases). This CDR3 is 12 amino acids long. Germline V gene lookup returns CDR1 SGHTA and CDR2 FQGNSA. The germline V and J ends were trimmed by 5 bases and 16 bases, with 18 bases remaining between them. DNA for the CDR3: TGTGCCAGCAGCATGAGCGGGACAAGAGATTTCTTC. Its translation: CASSMSGTRDFF.

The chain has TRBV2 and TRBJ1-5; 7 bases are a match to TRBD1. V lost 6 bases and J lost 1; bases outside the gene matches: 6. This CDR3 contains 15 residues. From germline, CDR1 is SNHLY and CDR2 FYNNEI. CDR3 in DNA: TGTGCCAGCAGAATTCAGGGGGTAAGCAATCAGCCCCAGCATTTT. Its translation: CASRIQGVSNQPQHF. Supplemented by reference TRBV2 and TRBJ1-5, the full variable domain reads EPEVTQTPSHQVTQMGQEVILRCVPISNHLYFYWYRQILGQKVEFLVSFYNNEISEKSEIFDDQFSVERPDGSNFTLKIRSTKLEDSAMYFCASRIQGVSNQPQHFGDGTRLSIL.

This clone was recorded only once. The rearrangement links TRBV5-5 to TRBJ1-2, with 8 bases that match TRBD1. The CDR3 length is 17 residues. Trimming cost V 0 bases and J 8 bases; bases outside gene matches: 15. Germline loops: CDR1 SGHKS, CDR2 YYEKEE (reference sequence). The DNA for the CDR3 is TGTGCCAGCAGCTTGGACCCCCCGACAGGGGACTTACTGGGCTACACCTTC. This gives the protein CASSLDPPTGDLLGYTF.

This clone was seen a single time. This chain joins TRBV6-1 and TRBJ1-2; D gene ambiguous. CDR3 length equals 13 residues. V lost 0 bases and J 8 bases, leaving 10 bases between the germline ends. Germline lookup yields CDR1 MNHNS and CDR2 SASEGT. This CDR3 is CASSEARAAGYTF. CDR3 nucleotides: TGTGCCAGCAGTGAAGCGCGAGCGGCCGGCTACACCTTC.

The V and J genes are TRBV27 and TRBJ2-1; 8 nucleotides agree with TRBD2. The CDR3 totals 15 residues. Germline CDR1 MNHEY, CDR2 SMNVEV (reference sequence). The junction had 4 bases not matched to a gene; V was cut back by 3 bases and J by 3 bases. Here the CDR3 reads CASSLGSGIYNEQFF. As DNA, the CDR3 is TGTGCCAGCAGTTTGGGTAGCGGGATCTACAATGAGCAGTTCTTC.

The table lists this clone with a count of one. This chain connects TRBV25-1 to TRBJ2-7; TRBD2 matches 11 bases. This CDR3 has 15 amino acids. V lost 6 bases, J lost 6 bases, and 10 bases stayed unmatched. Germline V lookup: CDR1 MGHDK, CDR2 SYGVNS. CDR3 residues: CASSLLAGAVGEQYF. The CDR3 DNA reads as TGTGCCAGCAGCTTACTAGCGGGAGCTGTAGGCGAGCAGTACTTC.

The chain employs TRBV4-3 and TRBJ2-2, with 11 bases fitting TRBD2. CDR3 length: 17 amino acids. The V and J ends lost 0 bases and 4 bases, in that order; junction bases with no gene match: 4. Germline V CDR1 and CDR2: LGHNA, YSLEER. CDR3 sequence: CASSQEIGLAGTGELFF. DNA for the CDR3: TGCGCCAGCAGCCAAGAAATAGGACTAGCGGGCACCGGGGAGCTGTTTTTT.

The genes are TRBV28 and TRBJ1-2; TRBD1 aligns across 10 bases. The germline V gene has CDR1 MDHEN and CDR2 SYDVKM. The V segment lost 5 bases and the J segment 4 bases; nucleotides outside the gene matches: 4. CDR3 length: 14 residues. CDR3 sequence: CASSRQGAGYGYTF. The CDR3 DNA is TGTGCCAGCAGTCGACAGGGGGCAGGCTATGGCTACACCTTC.

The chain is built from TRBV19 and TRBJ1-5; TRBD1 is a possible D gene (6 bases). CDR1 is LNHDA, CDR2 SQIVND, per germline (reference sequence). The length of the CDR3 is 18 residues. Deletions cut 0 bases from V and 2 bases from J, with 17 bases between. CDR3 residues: CASSIEIQGPIGNQPQHF. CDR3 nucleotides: TGTGCCAGTAGTATAGAAATACAGGGTCCCATCGGCAATCAGCCCCAGCATTTT.

The CDR3 coding sequence is TGCGCCAGCAGCTTGGGACTAGAAGCCTACGAGCAGTACTTC. It specifies CASSLGLEAYEQYF. The V gene is TRBV5-1, the J gene TRBJ2-7, with TRBD2 as a possible D gene (6 bases). The CDR3 length is 14 residues. Germline assignment: CDR1 SGHRS and CDR2 YFSETQ. V dropped 0 bases and J dropped 2 bases, with 9 bases sitting between them. The whole variable domain, filled in from reference TRBV5-1 and TRBJ2-7, reads KAGVTQTPRYLIKTRGQQVTLSCSPISGHRSVSWYQQTPGQGLQFLFEYFSETQRNKGNFPGRFSGRQFSNSRSEMNVSTLELGDSALYLCASSLGLEAYEQYFGPGTRLTVT.

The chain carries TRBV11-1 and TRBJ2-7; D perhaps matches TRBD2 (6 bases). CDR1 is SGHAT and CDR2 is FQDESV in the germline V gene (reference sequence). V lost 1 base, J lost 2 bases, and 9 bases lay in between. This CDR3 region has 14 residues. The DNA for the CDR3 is TGTGCCAGCAGCTTAGAAGGGAGGACCTACGAGCAGTACTTC. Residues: CASSLEGRTYEQYF.

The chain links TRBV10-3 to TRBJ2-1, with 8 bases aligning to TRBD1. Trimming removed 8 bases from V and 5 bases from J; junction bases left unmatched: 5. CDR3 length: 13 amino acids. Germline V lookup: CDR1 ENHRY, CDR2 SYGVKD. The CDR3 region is CAIRDRMDNEQFF. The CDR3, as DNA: TGTGCCATCCGGGACAGGATGGACAATGAGCAGTTCTTC.

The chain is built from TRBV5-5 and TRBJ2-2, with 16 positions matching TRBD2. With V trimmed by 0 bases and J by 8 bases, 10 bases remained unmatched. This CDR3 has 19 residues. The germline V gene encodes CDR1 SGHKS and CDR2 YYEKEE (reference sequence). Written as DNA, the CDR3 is TGTGCCAGCAGCTTGGACTCGGGGACTAGCGGGAGGGCCGGTGGGGAGCTGTTTTTT. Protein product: CASSLDSGTSGRAGGELFF.

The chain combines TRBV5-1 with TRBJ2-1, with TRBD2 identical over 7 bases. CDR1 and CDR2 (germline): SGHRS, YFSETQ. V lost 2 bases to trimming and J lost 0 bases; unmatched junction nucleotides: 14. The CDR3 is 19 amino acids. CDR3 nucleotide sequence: TGCGCCAGCAGCTTCGGCGGGAGCCTTCCTCGATCCTCCTACAATGAGCAGTTCTTC. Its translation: CASSFGGSLPRSSYNEQFF.

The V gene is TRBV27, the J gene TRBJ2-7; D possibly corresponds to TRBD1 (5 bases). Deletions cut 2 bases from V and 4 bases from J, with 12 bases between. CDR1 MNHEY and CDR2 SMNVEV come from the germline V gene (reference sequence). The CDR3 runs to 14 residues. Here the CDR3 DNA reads TGTGCCAGCAGTTTAAGTATAAGGGGTTACGAGCAGTACTTC. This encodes CASSLSIRGYEQYF.

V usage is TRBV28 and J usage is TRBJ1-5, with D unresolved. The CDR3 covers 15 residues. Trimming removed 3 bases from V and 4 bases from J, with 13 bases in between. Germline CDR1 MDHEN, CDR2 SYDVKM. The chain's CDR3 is CASSLFLTGNQPQHF. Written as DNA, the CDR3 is TGTGCCAGCAGTTTGTTCCTGACGGGGAATCAGCCCCAGCATTTT. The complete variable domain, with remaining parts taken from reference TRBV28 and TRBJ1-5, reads DVKVTQSSRYLVKRTGEKVFLECVQDMDHENMFWYRQDPGLGLRLIYFSYDVKMKEKGDIPEGYSVSREKKERFSLILESASTNQTSMYLCASSLFLTGNQPQHFGDGTRLSIL.

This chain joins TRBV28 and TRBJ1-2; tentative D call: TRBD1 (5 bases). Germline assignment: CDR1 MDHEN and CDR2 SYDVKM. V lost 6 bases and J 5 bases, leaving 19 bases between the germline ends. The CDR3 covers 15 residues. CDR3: CASSPPATEGYGYTF. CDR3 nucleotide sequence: TGTGCCAGCAGCCCGCCCGCGACAGAAGGATATGGCTACACCTTC.

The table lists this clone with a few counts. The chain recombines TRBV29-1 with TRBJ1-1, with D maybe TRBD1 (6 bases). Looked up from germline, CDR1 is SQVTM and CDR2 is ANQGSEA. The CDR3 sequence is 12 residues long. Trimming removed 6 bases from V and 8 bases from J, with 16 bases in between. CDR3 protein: CSVYREKREAFF. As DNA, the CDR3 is TGCAGCGTATACAGGGAAAAACGCGAAGCTTTCTTT.

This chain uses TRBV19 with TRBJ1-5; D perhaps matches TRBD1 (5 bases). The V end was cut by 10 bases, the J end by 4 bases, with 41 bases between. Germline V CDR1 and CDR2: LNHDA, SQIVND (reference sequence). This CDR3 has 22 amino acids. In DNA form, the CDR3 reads TGTGCCACCCGACAGTATGAGGGAATGGGGGGACCGGCGGAACCGATTAATCAGCCCCAGCATTTT. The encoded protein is CATRQYEGMGGPAEPINQPQHF.

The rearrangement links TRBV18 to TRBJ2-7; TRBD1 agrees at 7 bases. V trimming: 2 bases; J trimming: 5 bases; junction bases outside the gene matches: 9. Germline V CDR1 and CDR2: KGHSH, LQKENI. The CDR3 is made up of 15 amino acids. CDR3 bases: TGTGCCAGCTCACCAGCCCCACAGGGGCGAAACGAGCAGTACTTC. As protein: CASSPAPQGRNEQYF.

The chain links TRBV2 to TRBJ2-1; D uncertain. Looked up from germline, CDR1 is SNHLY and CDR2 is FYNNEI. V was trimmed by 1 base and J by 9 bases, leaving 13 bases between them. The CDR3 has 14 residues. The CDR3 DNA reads TGTGCCAGCAGTGAAGTTATCCTATTTGCTGAGCAGTTCTTC. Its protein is CASSEVILFAEQFF.